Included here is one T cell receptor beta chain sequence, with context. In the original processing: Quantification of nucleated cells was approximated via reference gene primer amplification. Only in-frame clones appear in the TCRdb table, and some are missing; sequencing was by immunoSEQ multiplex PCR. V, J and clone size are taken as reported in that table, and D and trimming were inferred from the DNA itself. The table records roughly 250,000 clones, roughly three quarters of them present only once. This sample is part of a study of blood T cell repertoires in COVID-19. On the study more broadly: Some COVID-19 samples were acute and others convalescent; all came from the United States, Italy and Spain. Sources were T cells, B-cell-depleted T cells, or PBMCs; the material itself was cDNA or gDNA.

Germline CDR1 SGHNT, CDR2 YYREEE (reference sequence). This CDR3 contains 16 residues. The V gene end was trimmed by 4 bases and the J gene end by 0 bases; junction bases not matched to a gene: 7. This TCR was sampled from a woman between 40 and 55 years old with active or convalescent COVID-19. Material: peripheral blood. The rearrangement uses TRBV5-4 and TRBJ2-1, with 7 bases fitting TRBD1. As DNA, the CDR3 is TGTGCCAGCAGCCGTGGACAGGACAGCTCCTACAATGAGCAGTTCTTC. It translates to CASSRGQDSSYNEQFF.